These T cell receptor beta chains were read from a single sample in a study of CD8 T cells in Susac syndrome. Using its own MiXCR run on the immunoSEQ multiplex PCR reads, TCRdb lists one record per CDR3 protein. The repertoire holds some 170,000 distinct CDR3 sequences, with 85% to 95% as singletons. The sample comprised CD4+ T cells from PBMCs. The source is a human donor in good health. Both conserved end residues are part of each CDR3. D genes are given only for firm matches. The size field is filled for only some rows; it gives once, few, many or a size class.

len: 14; j_gene: TRBJ1-2; v_gene: TRBV7-2; abundance: .; d_gene: .; CDR3nt: TGTGCCAGCAGCTTAGGGACCCAGACTGATGGCTACACCTTC; CDR3aa: CASSLGTQTDGYTF
len: 14; j_gene: TRBJ1-4; v_gene: TRBV4-1; abundance: .; d_gene: .; CDR3nt: TGCGCCAGCAGCCAAGAAGGTAGGGGTGGAAAACTGTTTTTT; CDR3aa: CASSQEGRGGKLFF
len: 17; j_gene: TRBJ2-2; v_gene: TRBV27; abundance: once; d_gene: TRBD2; CDR3nt: TGTGCCAGCAGTTTACGACTAGCGGGGTCGGGCACCGGGGAGCTGTTTTTT; CDR3aa: CASSLRLAGSGTGELFF
len: 12; j_gene: TRBJ1-5; v_gene: TRBV29-1; abundance: .; d_gene: TRBD1; CDR3nt: TGCAGCGTTGGTGACAGGGATCAGCCCCAGCATTTT; CDR3aa: CSVGDRDQPQHF
len: 12; j_gene: TRBJ1-2; v_gene: TRBV2; abundance: .; d_gene: .; CDR3nt: TGTGCCAGCAGACTGGAGGATTATGGCTACACCTTC; CDR3aa: CASRLEDYGYTF
len: 16; j_gene: TRBJ1-2; v_gene: TRBV25-1; abundance: .; d_gene: .; CDR3nt: TGTGCCAGCAGTGCGTCAGGTGTCCCCTCCCTGGATGGCTACACCTTC; CDR3aa: CASSASGVPSLDGYTF
len: 15; j_gene: TRBJ1-1; v_gene: TRBV5-1; abundance: once; d_gene: TRBD1; CDR3nt: TGCGCCAGCAGCATTTACAGGGGCCGGAACACTGAAGCTTTCTTT; CDR3aa: CASSIYRGRNTEAFF
len: 14; j_gene: TRBJ1-2; v_gene: TRBV29-1; abundance: once; d_gene: TRBD1; CDR3nt: TGCAGCGTTGGGGGACAGGGTTCGTCTGACGGCTACACCTTC; CDR3aa: CSVGGQGSSDGYTF
len: 12; j_gene: TRBJ1-2; v_gene: TRBV25-1; abundance: .; d_gene: TRBD1; CDR3nt: TGTGCCAGCAGTGGGACAGGGGGACCCTACACCTTC; CDR3aa: CASSGTGGPYTF
len: 11; j_gene: TRBJ1-1; v_gene: TRBV3-1; abundance: .; d_gene: .; CDR3nt: TGTGCCAGCAGCCAAGACATTGAAGCTTTCTTT; CDR3aa: CASSQDIEAFF
len: 14; j_gene: TRBJ1-3; v_gene: TRBV20-1; abundance: .; d_gene: TRBD1; CDR3nt: TGCAGTGCTGACAGGGGGCGGGAAGGAAACACCATATATTTT; CDR3aa: CSADRGREGNTIYF
len: 13; j_gene: TRBJ2-7; v_gene: TRBV3-1; abundance: .; d_gene: .; CDR3nt: TGTGCCAGCAGCCTCGGACGGGGTTACGAGCAGTACTTC; CDR3aa: CASSLGRGYEQYF
len: 12; j_gene: TRBJ1-5; v_gene: TRBV29-1; abundance: .; d_gene: .; CDR3nt: TGCAGCGCCGGGGCGGATAATCAGCCCCAGCATTTT; CDR3aa: CSAGADNQPQHF
len: 16; j_gene: TRBJ1-5; v_gene: TRBV19; abundance: once; d_gene: .; CDR3nt: TGTGCCAGTAGTATTGGCAGATCCTATAGCAATCAGCCCCAGCATTTT; CDR3aa: CASSIGRSYSNQPQHF
len: 13; j_gene: TRBJ1-1; v_gene: TRBV5-6; abundance: .; d_gene: TRBD1; CDR3nt: TGTGCCAGCAGTTGGGACAGGGCCACTGAAGCTTTCTTT; CDR3aa: CASSWDRATEAFF
len: 15; j_gene: TRBJ2-2; v_gene: TRBV29-1; abundance: .; d_gene: TRBD1; CDR3nt: TGCAGCGTTGAAGAAGGGACAGCGAGGGGCGGGGAGCTGTTTTTT; CDR3aa: CSVEEGTARGGELFF
len: 14; j_gene: TRBJ2-7; v_gene: TRBV7-2; abundance: .; d_gene: .; CDR3nt: TGTGCCAGCAGCTTAGGACCAGTCTCCTACGAGCAGTACTTC; CDR3aa: CASSLGPVSYEQYF
len: 14; j_gene: TRBJ2-7; v_gene: TRBV7-2; abundance: .; d_gene: .; CDR3nt: TGTGCCAGCAGCTTAGCGGCAGGGATCTACGAGCAGTACTTC; CDR3aa: CASSLAAGIYEQYF
len: 14; j_gene: TRBJ2-5; v_gene: TRBV5-4; abundance: .; d_gene: .; CDR3nt: TGTGCCAGCAGCTTGGGGGTGGACCAAGAGACCCAGTACTTC; CDR3aa: CASSLGVDQETQYF
len: 14; j_gene: TRBJ2-7; v_gene: TRBV5-4; abundance: .; d_gene: .; CDR3nt: TGTGCCAGCAGCTTATACGGGAGCTCCTACGAGCAGTACTTC; CDR3aa: CASSLYGSSYEQYF
len: 13; j_gene: TRBJ2-5; v_gene: TRBV20-1; abundance: .; d_gene: .; CDR3nt: TGCAGTGCTAGACTGTTCGCCCGAGAGACCCAGTACTTC; CDR3aa: CSARLFARETQYF
len: 15; j_gene: TRBJ1-1; v_gene: TRBV25-1; abundance: .; d_gene: .; CDR3nt: TGTGCCAGCAGCCCCCGGCAGCGAGTAAGCACTGAAGCTTTCTTT; CDR3aa: CASSPRQRVSTEAFF
len: 18; j_gene: TRBJ1-1; v_gene: TRBV20-1; abundance: .; d_gene: TRBD1; CDR3nt: TGCAGTGCGCACGGCAATATTCAGGGGGCGATTTTCCACACTGAAGCTTTCTTT; CDR3aa: CSAHGNIQGAIFHTEAFF
len: 13; j_gene: TRBJ1-2; v_gene: TRBV2; abundance: .; d_gene: .; CDR3nt: TGTGCCAGCAGTGAATCTCCTGATCATGGCTACACCTTC; CDR3aa: CASSESPDHGYTF
len: 16; j_gene: TRBJ1-1; v_gene: TRBV4-2; abundance: .; d_gene: .; CDR3nt: TGTGCCAGCAGCCCACAGGACACAGGCATGAACACTGAAGCTTTCTTT; CDR3aa: CASSPQDTGMNTEAFF
len: 14; j_gene: TRBJ2-5; v_gene: TRBV29-1; abundance: .; d_gene: .; CDR3nt: TGCAGCGTTTCCAACGGGTGGCAGACCGAGACCCAGTACTTC; CDR3aa: CSVSNGWQTETQYF
len: 14; j_gene: TRBJ2-7; v_gene: TRBV10-3; abundance: .; d_gene: TRBD2; CDR3nt: TGTGCCATCAGTGAGAATCGAGCGGGGGAGGAGCAGTACTTC; CDR3aa: CAISENRAGEEQYF
len: 14; j_gene: TRBJ2-2; v_gene: TRBV29-1; abundance: .; d_gene: .; CDR3nt: TGCAGCGTTTCAGGGGTGACGAACACCGGGGAGCTGTTTTTT; CDR3aa: CSVSGVTNTGELFF
len: 12; j_gene: TRBJ2-3; v_gene: TRBV11-1; abundance: once; d_gene: TRBD1; CDR3nt: TGTGCCAGCCAGGGACAGCCAGATACGCAGTATTTT; CDR3aa: CASQGQPDTQYF
len: 16; j_gene: TRBJ2-3; v_gene: TRBV18; abundance: .; d_gene: TRBD1; CDR3nt: TGTGCCAGCTCTCGCCGCACGACAGGGAGCACAGATACGCAGTATTTT; CDR3aa: CASSRRTTGSTDTQYF
len: 13; j_gene: TRBJ2-3; v_gene: TRBV7-9; abundance: .; d_gene: .; CDR3nt: TGTGCCAGCAGCTTAGGCTTTTCAGATACGCAGTATTTT; CDR3aa: CASSLGFSDTQYF
len: 14; j_gene: TRBJ2-1; v_gene: TRBV6-4; abundance: .; d_gene: TRBD1; CDR3nt: TGTGCCAGCAGTGACTGGACAGGGTCCCGCGAGCAGTTCTTC; CDR3aa: CASSDWTGSREQFF
len: 14; j_gene: TRBJ1-2; v_gene: TRBV5-4; abundance: .; d_gene: .; CDR3nt: TGTGCCAGCAGCCCTTCCGGGCAGCACTATGGCTACACCTTC; CDR3aa: CASSPSGQHYGYTF
len: 15; j_gene: TRBJ2-2; v_gene: TRBV30; abundance: few; d_gene: .; CDR3nt: TGTGCCTGGAGTCCTTGGCAGTCGAACACCGGGGAGCTGTTTTTT; CDR3aa: CAWSPWQSNTGELFF
len: 15; j_gene: TRBJ2-7; v_gene: TRBV2; abundance: .; d_gene: .; CDR3nt: TGTGCCAGCTATACCGGGACACCTAATCCCTACGAGCAGTACTTC; CDR3aa: CASYTGTPNPYEQYF
len: 14; j_gene: TRBJ1-2; v_gene: TRBV3-1; abundance: .; d_gene: .; CDR3nt: TGTGCCAGCAGCCGGTCGGTTCGGGAGTATGGCTACACCTTC; CDR3aa: CASSRSVREYGYTF
len: 15; j_gene: TRBJ1-6; v_gene: TRBV6-1; abundance: .; d_gene: .; CDR3nt: TGTGCCAGCGGACGGGGGGCCTCCTATAATTCACCCCTCCACTTT; CDR3aa: CASGRGASYNSPLHF
len: 13; j_gene: TRBJ2-2; v_gene: TRBV3-1; abundance: .; d_gene: .; CDR3nt: TGTGCCAGCTCAGGGACTTACACCGGGGAGCTGTTTTTT; CDR3aa: CASSGTYTGELFF
len: 15; j_gene: TRBJ1-4; v_gene: TRBV3-1; abundance: .; d_gene: .; CDR3nt: TGTGCCAGCAGCCAATCATACAGCCGAAATGAAAAACTGTTTTTT; CDR3aa: CASSQSYSRNEKLFF
len: 16; j_gene: TRBJ2-7; v_gene: TRBV3-1; abundance: .; d_gene: .; CDR3nt: TGTGCCAGCAGCCAAATGGCCGGGCAGCTTAAATACGAGCAGTACTTC; CDR3aa: CASSQMAGQLKYEQYF
len: 14; j_gene: TRBJ2-1; v_gene: TRBV29-1; abundance: .; d_gene: .; CDR3nt: TGCAGCGTTTTAAGGGAATCGCCCTACAATGAGCAGTTCTTC; CDR3aa: CSVLRESPYNEQFF
len: 15; j_gene: TRBJ1-5; v_gene: TRBV19; abundance: .; d_gene: .; CDR3nt: TGTGCCAGTAGTATGTTTTCCAGGGTACGTCAGCCCCAGCATTTT; CDR3aa: CASSMFSRVRQPQHF
len: 14; j_gene: TRBJ1-5; v_gene: TRBV19; abundance: .; d_gene: .; CDR3nt: TGTGCCAGTAGTAATCGACCTAGCAATCAGCCCCAGCATTTT; CDR3aa: CASSNRPSNQPQHF
len: 12; j_gene: TRBJ1-1; v_gene: TRBV20-1; abundance: few; d_gene: .; CDR3nt: TGCAGTGCTAGGGGGGGGAACACTGAAGCTTTCTTT; CDR3aa: CSARGGNTEAFF
len: 14; j_gene: TRBJ2-5; v_gene: TRBV5-1; abundance: .; d_gene: TRBD2; CDR3nt: TGCGCCAGCAGCTTGCCACTAGCGGAGGAGACCCAGTACTTC; CDR3aa: CASSLPLAEETQYF
len: 14; j_gene: TRBJ2-1; v_gene: TRBV24-1; abundance: .; d_gene: .; CDR3nt: TGTGCCACCAGTGACCCCTTAAGCTACAATGAGCAGTTCTTC; CDR3aa: CATSDPLSYNEQFF
len: 15; j_gene: TRBJ1-2; v_gene: TRBV6-2/TRBV6-3; abundance: .; d_gene: .; CDR3nt: TGTGCCAGCAGTTACCAACACGGGTCTAACTATGGCTACACCTTC; CDR3aa: CASSYQHGSNYGYTF
len: 13; j_gene: TRBJ2-3; v_gene: TRBV20-1; abundance: .; d_gene: .; CDR3nt: TGCAGTGCTGCCGGGAACCCCGGGGATACGCAGTATTTT; CDR3aa: CSAAGNPGDTQYF
len: 15; j_gene: TRBJ2-3; v_gene: TRBV27; abundance: .; d_gene: TRBD1; CDR3nt: TGTGCCAGCAGTTTGGCGGGACAGGATGAAGATACGCAGTATTTT; CDR3aa: CASSLAGQDEDTQYF